Sequencing of this TCR beta chain was carried out in a study of T cell repertoires in cytomegalovirus infection. This clonotype was detected many times. This CDR3 has 13 residues. Germline lookup yields CDR1 SGHTA and CDR2 FQGNSA. Trimming removed 3 bases from V and 1 base from J, with 6 bases in between. Using its own MiXCR run on the reads, TCRdb lists one record per CDR3 protein. Among about 250,000 distinct CDR3 sequences, around 15% were seen once, and the ten largest hold approximately 44%. The genes are TRBV7-2 and TRBJ1-1; D uncertain. The source is a human donor in good health (CMV status not recorded). Some clones in this sample may be carry-over from other donors' samples. The specimen sequenced was CD8+ T cells from PBMCs. Here the CDR3 reads CASSFTANTEAFF. The CDR3 nucleotides are TGTGCCAGCAGCTTTACAGCGAACACTGAAGCTTTCTTT.